Below, 2 T cell receptor beta chains from the same sample are listed, as sequenced in a study of blood T cells in healthy people across ages. For the second PCR, which ran for roughly 7 to 11 cycles, a sample-barcoded 5' primer and a J-beta primer mix were used. TCRdb re-derived calls from the 5' RACE reads in MiXCR, one entry per CDR3 protein. The sample includes hundreds of thousands of distinct CDR3 sequences, around half of them seen just once. The sample comprised blood. Receptors were obtained from a woman aged 60-75 years in good health.

The gene calls are TRBV10-3 and TRBJ2-4, with TRBD1 matching 10 bases. The J call may be incorrect, as the DNA end agrees better with TRBJ2-7. The CDR3 contains 15 residues. Germline-derived CDR1 and CDR2 are ENHRY and SYGVKD. The CDR3 here is CAIRGGDRGSNEQYF. The CDR3 nucleotides are TGTGCCATCAGGGGGGGGGACAGGGGATCGAACGAGCAGTACTTC.

V and J are TRBV20-1 and TRBJ2-1; TRBD2 aligns across 11 bases. This CDR3 is built from 14 residues. The germline V gene encodes CDR1 DFQATT and CDR2 SNEGSKA (reference sequence). V dropped 6 bases and J dropped 4; count of bases not matched to a gene: 5. The CDR3 region is CSAVLAGVYNEQFF. In nucleotides, the CDR3 is TGCAGTGCAGTACTAGCGGGAGTTTACAATGAGCAGTTCTTC.